What follows is one T cell receptor beta chain and its context. This receptor's antigen is unknown. The input lacks base qualities; no much larger clone sits a single base away. In total, just over 650 healthy bone marrow donors made up the cohort. At the time of sampling, every cohort member was nominally healthy, though immune exposures that went unrecorded were likely present. The donor was CMV seronegative and was included in the group of hundreds of seronegative cohort members. A peripheral blood sample was provided by each donor, and peripheral blood mononuclear cells were used for TCR beta sequencing. Genomic DNA was extracted from the blood cell samples with the Qiagen DNeasy Blood Extraction Kit. This record belongs to a study of cytomegalovirus exposure and HLA in healthy donors (dated by TCRdb to 2017 to 2019). Background for the entire study: According to an earlier analysis of 587 of the donors, about 179 million T cells yielded over 100 million unique TCR beta sequences and 250 to 350 Gb of sequence data. In a later analysis, previously published TCR beta repertoires from 600 to 850 donors were re-analyzed and high-resolution HLA genotyping was added so that TCR occurrence patterns could be studied. Besides the first cohort of 666 subjects, a separate validation cohort made up of roughly 130 different subjects was used. The number of donors typed differed by locus, with about 620-630 for A, B, C, DRB1 and DQB1, around 500 for DQA1, 600 to 610 for DPA1, and 400 to 490 for DPB1. High-throughput TCR immunosequencing, statistical association of individual TCRs with disease status, and machine learning were combined to predict cytomegalovirus infection status. All discovery cohort repertoires had been generated using a single sequencing platform. The T cell repertoires of several hundred subjects were profiled by immunosequencing and related to cytomegalovirus serostatus. Among approximately 370 genotyped donors of the cohort, an average of around 220,000 unique TCR beta nucleotide sequences was sequenced per donor, of which 15% to 20% were non-productive. Rather than drawing on any new phenotypic data, the later analysis identified candidate immune exposures from TCR beta sequences and the way those sequences occurred across donors. HLA typing covered class I and class II loci at four-digit resolution. A few DR-DQ haplotypes were treated as single units for association and clustering because of strong linkage in the cohort. To decide whether each TCR beta V gene segment behaved as functional or pseudogenic, an earlier analysis of some 580 of the donors relied on high-throughput TCR beta sequencing. The aim of the study was to test whether cataloging public T cell receptors could identify signatures of past pathogen exposure. The genetic ancestry cluster associated with self-reported Caucasian donors included over 65% of the 350 to 500 genotyped donors. Donor age, sex, ethnicity and CMV serostatus were compiled together with the repertoire data. A later genetic analysis took genome-wide SNP genotypes for about 55% of the roughly 670 donors and used that subset as a discovery cohort. Approximately 310 gigabases of sequencing data and tens of millions of unique TCR sequences were included in an early release covering around 650 HLA-typed donors.

The research as a whole found: A further reported finding was that TCR beta sequences accurately predicted the HLA-A and HLA-B alleles for most subjects in the first cohort. It was suggested by the authors that the approach could potentially be generalized to other disease states and immunological phenotypes. Linkage disequilibrium might explain the correlated functional status among segregating V segments, but an unknown experimental factor could not be excluded. In a later analysis, HLA-associated TCR beta chains were found to be more clonally expanded and to have lower generation probabilities than equally common non-associated chains. Because HLA typing was unavailable for some donors at each locus, only the typed subset was used in association tests. Some IMGT-functional V segments, including TRBV6-2 and TRBV6-3, could not be told apart with the 87-base-pair reads, so those segments were excluded. A total of roughly 160 TCR beta chains were listed by the study as associated with cytomegalovirus. Strong co-occurrence of HLA alleles, especially DR and DQ, made assigning TCR associations to individual alleles difficult. Most TCR sequences were observed very rarely across donors, whereas some public TCRs were present in many individuals. A few of the identified cytomegalovirus-associated TCR beta chains were confirmed in vitro to be specific for cytomegalovirus antigens. In a later genetic analysis, a missense DCLRE1C variant was associated with V-gene and J-gene trimming of TCR beta chains, and the association was replicated in an independent cohort. A later genetic analysis reported fewer N-insertions in productive TCRs among donors in an Asian-associated ancestry cluster than the roughly 670-donor mean. A cluster of highly shared sequence variants was judged likely to be a technical artifact of the sequencing pipeline. Sequencing depth was assumed to be roughly uniform across donors in the presence/absence analyses, though that assumption may not hold. Specific HLA alleles were associated with 16,951 TCR beta sequences at a false discovery rate of 0.05 in a later analysis. An earlier analysis of approximately 500 of the donors showed that most TCR beta V segments appeared in productive rearrangements either about 87% or about 30% of the time, which broadly matched IMGT annotations. Only TCR beta chains were sequenced in this cohort, and the absence of alpha or paired-chain data limited detectable features. According to a later analysis, parvovirus B19, influenza, CMV and Epstein-Barr virus appeared linked to several top co-occurrence clusters. A later analysis found that TCR association rates varied across HLA loci, with DRB1 alleles showing the most associated TCRs and HLA-C alleles the fewest. The classifier was reported to diagnose cytomegalovirus status with high specificity and sensitivity in both the original and validation cohorts. For the cohort, immune exposure information was limited to CMV serostatus. Because counts were too low, approximately 15 rarely observed V segments, including chromosome 9 orphons, were excluded from the earlier analysis of around 640 of the donors. According to a later analysis, most CMV-associated TCR beta chains appeared to be HLA-restricted, and the HLA associations seemed to be driven largely by CMV exposure.

V gives up 3 bases and J gives up 1 base, and the segment between their germline ends measures 13 bases. According to the germline V gene, CDR1 reads SNHLY and CDR2 reads FYNNEI. From the cysteine up to the phenylalanine, the CDR3 has a length of 16 residues. Here the CDR3 DNA is all that survives: 48 bases in frame from base 1. Library construction relied on the immunoSEQ multiplex PCR assay. For the multiplex PCR, a mixture combining 60 forward primers for TCR Vbeta segments and 13 reverse primers for TCR Jbeta segments was used. Amplification of the CDR3 region of rearranged TCR beta genes was performed with a multiplex PCR assay on genomic DNA. Amplified TCR beta libraries were sequenced as 87-base-pair reads on the Illumina HiSeq System. In the source study's methods: Across the roughly 700 repertoires, a later analysis counted around 80 million unique TCR beta chains, 8.5 million to 12 million of which were shared by at least two donors. Raw reads were error-corrected and collapsed into unique sequences by a nearest-neighbor algorithm in which closely related sequences were merged to remove PCR and sequencing errors. V, D and J gene segments were assigned by aligning CDR3 sequences to IMGT reference sequences. For a sequence to be retained, a match of at least six nucleotides was required to both a V gene segment and a J gene segment. Rearrangements were classified as productive when the CDR3 lacked stop codons and remained in frame with V and J, and all other rearrangements were classified as non-productive. CDR3 was defined according to IMGT convention as the region running from the second conserved V-encoded cysteine to the conserved J-encoded phenylalanine. The earlier analysis of about 530 of the donors excluded any sequence lacking an unambiguous match to a single V gene segment. In an earlier analysis of 587 of the donors, V segments were called functional above 56.7% productive rearrangements and were called segregating when the between-donor standard deviation exceeded 5%. To diagnose cytomegalovirus status from the catalog of TCR beta chain sequences, a statistical classification framework was built. In a later analysis, TCR nucleotide sequences were compared against IMGT/GENE-DB human TR gene sequences so that V and J genes could be assigned. A later analysis assigned CDR3 sequences and most-parsimonious VDJ recombination scenarios with the TCRdist pipeline. A later analysis defined each TCR beta chain by its CDR3 amino acid sequence plus V-gene family, and excluded reads lacking a unique V-gene family. As a way to deal with suspected cross-contamination and a sequencing artifact, a later analysis dropped 450 to 600 nucleotide sequences that were highly shared and had low generation probability. In a later analysis, a clonal expansion index for each public chain was calculated from normalized within-repertoire ranks of inferred template counts. A later analysis computed generation probabilities with a VDJ recombination model fitted to out-of-frame rearrangements, and checked the results against IGoR. Hypergeometric tests were used in a later analysis to score TCR-TCR, TCR-HLA and TCR-CMV co-occurrence, with a repertoire-size bias correction applied to the TCR pairs. To estimate false discovery rates, a later analysis permuted the HLA or CMV assignments 20 times. In a later analysis, co-occurring TCRs were grouped using DBSCAN, with TCRdist sequence similarity added in when clustering inside HLA-allele-positive subsets. Repertoires with fewer than 30,000 or more than 120,000 public chains, plus five repertoires with anomalous nucleotide sharing, were excluded from co-occurrence clustering. TCRdb stores this immuneACCESS table with in-frame sequences only. Part of the clones is absent; in the studies checked, under half of the shortfall reflects unresolved V genes, and no reason is known for the rest. The V and J calls and clone size come from that table; D and trimming were worked out from the DNA. The sample includes some 190,000 clones, with about four fifths observed a single time. Approximately 2% of the sample goes to the ten largest clones.

This sequence originates from a woman between 25 and 40 years old in good health and CMV-seronegative. The sequenced sample consisted of PBMCs. The rearranged chain carries TRBV2 and TRBJ2-1; the D gene is perhaps TRBD2, on 6 matching bases. For the CDR3, the sequence is CASSELTSRSYNEQFF. The DNA is as follows: TGTGCCAGCAGTGAGCTGACTAGTAGGTCCTACAATGAGCAGTTCTTC.